Detailed here is one TCR beta chain. This clonotype was seen ten or more times. Its antigen is unknown. Per-base qualities were not stored, and no clone one base away is much larger. Ophthalmopathy patients had moderately to severely active disease, Clinical Activity Score of at least 3, NOSPECS grade of at least 4, and duration under 3 months. Patients with uncontrolled infections, other autoimmune diseases, pregnancy or lactation were excluded. Diagnoses were based on clinical symptoms, serum thyroxine and TRAb, thyroid ultrasound and orbital computed tomography. Ficoll-Paque density gradient centrifugation was used to isolate PBMCs from around 9.1 ml of fresh peripheral blood. Total RNA was extracted using Trizol reagent, and RNA quality was assessed on an Agilent 2100 Bioanalyzer. This sample was taken from a study of T cells in Graves' hyperthyroidism and ophthalmopathy (dated by TCRdb to about 2019). For the study in its entirety: Peripheral blood samples were taken at initial diagnosis, before any treatment was given. An independent validation cohort of 18 to 20 hyperthyroidism patients and some 15 patients who later progressed to ophthalmopathy tested prospective prediction of ophthalmopathy. For training and testing, the 95 to 100 patients in the discovery cohort were randomly divided in a 7:3 ratio. TCR V-J signatures able to tell the groups apart were searched for in a discovery cohort of 100 patients, of whom more than 40 had Graves' ophthalmopathy and under 65 had stable Graves' hyperthyroidism. Once sampling was done, hyperthyroidism patients were given methimazole at a starting dose of 30 mg daily, whereas ophthalmopathy patients were given high-dose intravenous methylprednisolone. Thyroid tissue and blood T-cell repertoires from several Graves' hyperthyroidism patients were also compared in the study. According to the paper, TCR Vbeta CDR3 sequencing was carried out on approximately 140 peripheral blood samples, which came from under 50 ophthalmopathy, 70 to 80 hyperthyroidism and roughly 17 progressor patients.

V is reduced by 0 bases and J by 7 bases, leaving a spacing of 7 bases between them. The CDR3, cysteine through phenylalanine, is 13 amino acids long. The DNA shown is the 39-base CDR3, in frame from base 1. Sequences SGDLS (CDR1) and YYNGEE (CDR2) are obtained from the germline V gene. On the study overall, not on this receptor specifically: A 13 V-J signature model separated ophthalmopathy from stable hyperthyroidism, with 87.88% sensitivity and about 81% specificity in cross-validation and 80%/75% in testing. No statistical method was used to fix the sample size in advance, and group allocation was not hidden from the investigators. Most expanded thyroid clonotypes (frequency above 0.001) were also detected in blood, a finding suggesting that blood repertoires may reflect thyroid immune responses. In validation, the model predicted progression to ophthalmopathy with around 71% sensitivity and 72.22% specificity, a median of approximately 6.7 months before onset.

Amplification of TCR beta CDR3 regions was carried out from RNA transcripts. A first-round RT-PCR of the TCR CDR3 used the HTBI primer set with the Qiagen OneStep RT-PCR kit. Libraries were constructed in a second round of multiplex PCR, after which size selection and purification were performed. The libraries were sequenced on an Illumina HiSeq2000 using paired-end 100 bp reads. As for how the authors treated the data: SOAPnuke was used to process the raw data, throwing out any read that contained adapters or uncalled bases, had a mean Phred below 15, or lacked an exact constant-primer or identifier match. COPE v1.2.5 was used to merge high-quality paired reads, and clonotypes were defined as unique nucleotide sequences. Clonotypes were aligned to IMGT TRBV, TRBD and TRBJ reference segments using MiTCR v1.1. Analysis was restricted to V-J combinations with a frequency above 0.0001, which covered 98% to 99.2% of repertoires. The TCS score was defined as F50 (clonal expansion) divided by E x V (chaos), with BLOSUM62-based TCRdist calculated between CDR3 peptides within each V-J. Welch's t-statistics and random forest reduced roughly 540 V-J features to around 14, which were used in a naive Bayes classifier (R e1071). The Morisita-Horn index was used to measure how similar the thyroid and blood repertoires were. The public sequencing data were trimmed at Q25 with fastp and processed into clonotypes with MiXCR by TCRdb, which kept only in-frame beta chains. Entries that share a CDR3 protein sequence are merged under the most common genes and DNA. V and J calls and clone size were set by TCRdb, not the authors. This sample gives 600,000 to 700,000 distinct CDR3 sequences in total; approximately 14% of them show up just once. The top ten clonotypes cover about 3.9% of the sample.

This TCR was recovered from a middle-aged woman with Graves' ophthalmopathy. The chain links TRBV9 with TRBJ2-2; confidence is insufficient to name the D gene. The sequenced sample consisted of blood. CDR3 region: CASSVVGFGELFF. Here is the DNA: TGTGCCAGCAGCGTAGTGGGGTTCGGGGAGCTGTTTTTT.